A selection of T cell receptor beta chains follows, all from one sample in a study of blood T cell repertoires in COVID-19. The protocol was immunoSEQ multiplex PCR, while the TCRdb copy is restricted to in-frame clones and leaves out a portion. The profile covers 320,000 or so clones, with less than 85% appearing a single time and 1.9% taken by the ten largest. Source material: PBMCs or T cells enriched from blood (not recorded which). The receptors derive from a woman between 25 and 40 years old who had been exposed to COVID-19. Both conserved end residues are part of each CDR3. D genes are given only for firm matches. A clone size is listed for some rows: how often the clone was seen (once, few, many), or a class if it is expanded.

size: -
D: TRBD1
V: TRBV6-5
J: TRBJ2-7
CDR3: CASTADRGNYEQYF
DNA: TGTGCCAGCACCGCGGACAGGGGCAACTACGAGCAGTACTTC

size: -
D: TRBD2
V: TRBV2
J: TRBJ2-3
CDR3: CASRPWEGAQYF
DNA: TGTGCCAGCAGACCCTGGGAGGGTGCGCAGTATTTT

size: -
D: TRBD2
V: TRBV24-1
J: TRBJ2-1
CDR3: CATSDPRSGGAGNEQFF
DNA: TGTGCCACCAGTGATCCCCGAAGCGGGGGGGCCGGGAATGAGCAGTTCTTC

size: -
D: -
V: TRBV20-1
J: TRBJ2-5
CDR3: CSASPEQETQYF
DNA: TGCAGTGCTAGTCCGGAACAGGAGACCCAGTACTTC

size: -
D: -
V: TRBV25-1
J: TRBJ2-3
CDR3: CASSGGQNTQYF
DNA: TGTGCCAGCAGTGGGGGGCAAAATACGCAGTATTTT

size: -
D: TRBD1
V: TRBV28
J: TRBJ1-1
CDR3: CASSSQPGGDTEAFF
DNA: TGTGCCAGCAGTTCCCAACCAGGGGGTGACACTGAAGCTTTCTTT

size: -
D: -
V: TRBV6-4
J: TRBJ1-2
CDR3: CASSDSNQGMSGYTF
DNA: TGTGCCAGCAGTGACTCTAATCAGGGGATGAGTGGCTACACCTTC

size: few
D: -
V: TRBV5-4
J: TRBJ2-3
CDR3: CASSYTKGDTQYF
DNA: TGTGCCAGCAGCTATACAAAGGGGGATACGCAGTATTTT

size: -
D: -
V: TRBV2
J: TRBJ1-3
CDR3: CASTSFRGSGNTIYF
DNA: TGTGCCAGCACCTCGTTCAGGGGCTCTGGAAACACCATATATTTT

size: -
D: TRBD1
V: TRBV7-9
J: TRBJ2-5
CDR3: CASSPSRQGQETQYF
DNA: TGTGCCAGCAGCCCCTCGAGACAGGGCCAAGAGACCCAGTACTTC

size: -
D: -
V: TRBV11-2
J: TRBJ2-3
CDR3: CASSPHPPDTQYF
DNA: TGTGCCAGCAGCCCCCATCCCCCAGATACGCAGTATTTT

size: -
D: TRBD1
V: TRBV29-1
J: TRBJ2-7
CDR3: CSVEGDRVSYEQYF
DNA: TGCAGCGTAGAAGGGGACAGGGTATCCTACGAGCAGTACTTC

size: -
D: -
V: TRBV9
J: TRBJ1-3
CDR3: CASSAVGRGNTIYF
DNA: TGTGCCAGCAGCGCTGTGGGGAGAGGAAACACCATATATTTT

size: -
D: TRBD1
V: TRBV6-5
J: TRBJ1-4
CDR3: CASSFRTGGGEKLFF
DNA: TGTGCCAGCAGTTTCAGGACAGGGGGAGGGGAAAAACTGTTTTTT

size: many
D: TRBD1
V: TRBV29-1
J: TRBJ2-4
CDR3: CSVVQGALMNIQYF
DNA: TGCAGCGTTGTGCAGGGGGCTTTGATGAACATTCAGTACTTC

size: -
D: TRBD1
V: TRBV20-1
J: TRBJ2-7
CDR3: CSAKQGYEQYF
DNA: TGCAGTGCTAAACAGGGGTACGAGCAGTACTTC

size: -
D: -
V: TRBV6-5
J: TRBJ2-2
CDR3: CASEEANTGELFF
DNA: TGTGCCAGCGAGGAAGCGAACACCGGGGAGCTGTTTTTT

size: -
D: TRBD2
V: TRBV5-5
J: TRBJ2-5
CDR3: CASSLVPSGGAGETQYF
DNA: TGTGCCAGCAGCTTGGTCCCTAGCGGGGGGGCCGGTGAGACCCAGTACTTC

size: few
D: -
V: TRBV10-3
J: TRBJ2-3
CDR3: CAISESSGTDTQYF
DNA: TGTGCCATCAGTGAGTCGAGCGGAACAGATACGCAGTATTTT

size: -
D: -
V: TRBV11-2
J: TRBJ2-2
CDR3: CASSLGQSRSGELFF
DNA: TGTGCCAGCAGCTTAGGCCAGTCAAGGAGCGGGGAGCTGTTTTTT

size: -
D: -
V: TRBV25-1
J: TRBJ2-7
CDR3: CASSETGVYEQYF
DNA: TGTGCCAGCAGTGAAACGGGGGTCTACGAGCAGTACTTC

size: -
D: -
V: TRBV14
J: TRBJ2-2
CDR3: CASSRERRGPQTNTGELFF
DNA: TGTGCCAGCAGCCGAGAAAGGCGGGGGCCCCAGACGAACACCGGGGAGCTGTTTTTT

size: -
D: -
V: TRBV9
J: TRBJ2-1
CDR3: CASSPRVGGNEQFF
DNA: TGTGCCAGCAGCCCTCGTGTAGGGGGCAATGAGCAGTTCTTC

size: once
D: TRBD1
V: TRBV11-1
J: TRBJ2-1
CDR3: CASSLALSTGGWDEQFF
DNA: TGTGCCAGCAGCTTAGCTCTTTCGACAGGGGGCTGGGATGAGCAGTTCTTC

size: -
D: TRBD2
V: TRBV28
J: TRBJ2-7
CDR3: CASSLDRFSGRGIYEQYF
DNA: TGTGCCAGCAGTTTGGACAGGTTTAGCGGGAGGGGTATCTACGAGCAGTACTTC

size: -
D: TRBD1
V: TRBV28
J: TRBJ2-4
CDR3: CASTSGQGGAKNIQYF
DNA: TGTGCCAGCACCTCGGGACAGGGGGGAGCCAAAAACATTCAGTACTTC

size: -
D: -
V: TRBV7-2
J: TRBJ1-3
CDR3: CASASTISGNTIYF
DNA: TGTGCCAGCGCGTCCACGATCTCTGGAAACACCATATATTTT

size: -
D: -
V: TRBV18
J: TRBJ1-5
CDR3: CASSSGVGNNQPQHF
DNA: TGTGCCAGCTCATCCGGTGTGGGCAATAATCAGCCCCAGCATTTT

size: -
D: TRBD1
V: TRBV10-2
J: TRBJ1-2
CDR3: CASSAGQGYGYTF
DNA: TGCGCCAGCAGCGCGGGACAGGGTTATGGCTACACCTTC

size: -
D: TRBD2
V: TRBV7-9
J: TRBJ2-5
CDR3: CASSLFESGGSQETQYF
DNA: TGTGCCAGCAGCTTATTCGAAAGCGGGGGGTCCCAAGAGACCCAGTACTTC

size: -
D: -
V: TRBV19
J: TRBJ1-6
CDR3: CASSLETAGNSPLHF
DNA: TGTGCCAGTAGTCTAGAGACAGCAGGAAATTCACCCCTCCACTTT

size: -
D: -
V: TRBV30
J: TRBJ2-7
CDR3: CAIEVGAYEQYF
DNA: TGTGCCATTGAAGTGGGCGCCTACGAGCAGTACTTC

size: -
D: -
V: TRBV28
J: TRBJ1-4
CDR3: CASSPPFGEKLFF
DNA: TGTGCCAGCAGTCCACCATTCGGTGAAAAACTGTTTTTT